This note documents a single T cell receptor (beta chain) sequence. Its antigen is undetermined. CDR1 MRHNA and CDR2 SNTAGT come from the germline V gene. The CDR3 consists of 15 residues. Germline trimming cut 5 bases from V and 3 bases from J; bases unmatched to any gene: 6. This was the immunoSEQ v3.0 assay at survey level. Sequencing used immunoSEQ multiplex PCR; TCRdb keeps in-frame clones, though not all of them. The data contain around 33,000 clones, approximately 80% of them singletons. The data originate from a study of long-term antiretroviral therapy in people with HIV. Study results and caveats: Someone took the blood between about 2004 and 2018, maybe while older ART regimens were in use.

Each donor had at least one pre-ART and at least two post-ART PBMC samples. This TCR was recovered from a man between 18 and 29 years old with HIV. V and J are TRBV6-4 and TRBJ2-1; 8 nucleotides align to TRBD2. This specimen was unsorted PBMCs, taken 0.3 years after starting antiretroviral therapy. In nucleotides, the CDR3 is TGTGCCAGCAGTAGGAGCGGGAGTGACTACAATGAGCAGTTCTTC. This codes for CASSRSGSDYNEQFF.